This entry describes one TCR beta chain. These data are taken from a study of blood T cell repertoires in COVID-19. Across the whole study: Both acute and convalescent COVID-19 samples were obtained from the United States, Italy and Spain.

This table comes from immunoSEQ multiplex PCR, and its TCRdb copy is limited to in-frame clones, with some not included. The sample yields approximately 220,000 clones, 88% seen once. Input material: PBMCs or T cells enriched from blood (not recorded which). The sequence was collected from a woman aged 25 to 45 who had recovered from COVID-19.

The CDR3 DNA follows: TGTGCCAGCAGCCTGCGGATGACCTACGAGCAGTACTTC. This sequence encodes CASSLRMTYEQYF. J is TRBJ2-7 and V is TRBV12-3 or TRBV12-4, with D unclear. This CDR3 comprises 13 residues. V lost 6 bases and J lost 2, with 11 bases in between.